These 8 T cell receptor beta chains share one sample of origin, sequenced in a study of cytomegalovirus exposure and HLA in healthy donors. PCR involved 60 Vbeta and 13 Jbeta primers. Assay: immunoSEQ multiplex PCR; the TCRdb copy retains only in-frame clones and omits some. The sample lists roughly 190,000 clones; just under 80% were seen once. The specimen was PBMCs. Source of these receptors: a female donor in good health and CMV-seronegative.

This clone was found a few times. The CDR3 DNA reads TGTGCCAGCAGCTCCTCTAGCAGAGGCTACGAGCAGTACTTC. It codes for CASSSSSRGYEQYF. The chain recombines TRBV5-4 with TRBJ2-7, with a tentative D call TRBD2 (5 bases). V was pared by 3 bases and J by 3 bases, with 13 bases between. This CDR3 has 14 residues. CDR1 SGHNT and CDR2 YYREEE come from the germline V gene (reference sequence).

The CDR3 sequence is CASSLRQGRGGYTF. CDR3 in DNA: TGTGCCAGCAGCCTGAGACAGGGAAGGGGGGGCTACACCTTC. The chain combines TRBV27 with TRBJ1-2; 7 positions match TRBD1. V lost 6 bases and J lost 8; bases outside the gene matches: 12. Per germline, CDR1 MNHEY and CDR2 SMNVEV (reference sequence). This CDR3 has 14 residues.

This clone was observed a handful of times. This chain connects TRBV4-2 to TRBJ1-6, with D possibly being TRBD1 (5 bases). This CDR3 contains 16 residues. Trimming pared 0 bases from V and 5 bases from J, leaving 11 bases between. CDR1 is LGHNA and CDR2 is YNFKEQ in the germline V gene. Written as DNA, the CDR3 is TGTGCCAGCAGCCAAGAGACAGCCCTTGATAATTCACCCCTCCACTTT. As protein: CASSQETALDNSPLHF.

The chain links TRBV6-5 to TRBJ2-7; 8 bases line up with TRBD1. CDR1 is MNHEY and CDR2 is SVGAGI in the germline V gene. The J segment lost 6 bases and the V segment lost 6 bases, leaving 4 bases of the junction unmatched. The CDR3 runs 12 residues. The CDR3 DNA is TGTGCCAGCAGCGGACAGGGAAGCGAGCAGTACTTC. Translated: CASSGQGSEQYF.

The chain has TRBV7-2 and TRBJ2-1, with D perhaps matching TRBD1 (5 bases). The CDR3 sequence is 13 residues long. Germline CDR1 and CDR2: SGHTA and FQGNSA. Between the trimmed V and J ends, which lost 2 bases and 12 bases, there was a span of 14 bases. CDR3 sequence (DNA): TGTGCCAGCAGCTTAAAACAGGTGTTGGGGCAGTTCTTC. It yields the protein CASSLKQVLGQFF.

The CDR3 nucleotides are TGTGCCAGCTCCCCGTCGACTAGCGGACTATCCGAGCAGTACTTC. It specifies CASSPSTSGLSEQYF. The chain carries TRBV18 and TRBJ2-5; TRBD2 matches at 9 bases. The closer fit of TRBJ2-7 to the DNA end suggests the J call may be wrong. The CDR3 length is 15 residues. CDR1 KGHSH and CDR2 LQKENI come from the germline V gene.

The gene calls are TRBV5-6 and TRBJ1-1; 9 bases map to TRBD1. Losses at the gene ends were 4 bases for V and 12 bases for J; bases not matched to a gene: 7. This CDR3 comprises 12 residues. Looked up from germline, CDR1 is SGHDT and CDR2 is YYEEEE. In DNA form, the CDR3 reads TGTGCCAGCAGCGAGGGACAGGGACGGCCTTTCTTT. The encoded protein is CASSEGQGRPFF.

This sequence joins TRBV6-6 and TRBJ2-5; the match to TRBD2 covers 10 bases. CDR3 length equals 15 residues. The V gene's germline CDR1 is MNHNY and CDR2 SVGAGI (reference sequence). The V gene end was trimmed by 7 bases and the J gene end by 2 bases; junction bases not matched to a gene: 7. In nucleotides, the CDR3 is TGTGCCAGCAAGCTATCTAGCGGGGGACAAGAGACCCAGTACTTC. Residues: CASKLSSGGQETQYF.